This T cell receptor (beta chain) derives from a study of Tregs in tolerant kidney transplant recipients. As concerns this clone: Its antigen is not identified.

Thawed PBMCs were FACS-sorted into unstimulated CD4+CD25+CD127- regulatory T cells, CD4+CD25- non-regulatory cells, CD4 and CD8 cells. Trimming removed 7 bases from V and 0 bases from J; junction bases left unmatched: 12. The germline V gene encodes CDR1 LNHDA and CDR2 SQIVND (reference sequence). This CDR3 is 18 amino acids long. Study-level points and caveats: Validation in larger populations is needed because few patients were studied. Tregs expanded with activated donor B cells seemed most donor-specific. Biological reproducibility was not directly addressed, but technical replication error appeared minimal.

Profiling relied on immunoSEQ multiplex PCR, and the TCRdb table lists in-frame clones only, not all of them. The table lists about 120,000 clones, approximately 90% of them singletons. The genes are TRBV19 and TRBJ2-1; TRBD2 aligns across 10 bases. The sequencing input was CD4+ T cells from blood. The receptor's source is a human donor in good health. In nucleotides, the CDR3 is TGTGCCAGTATGGTGGGAGGAGCGGGAGGGGGCTCCTACAATGAGCAGTTCTTC. Translating it yields CASMVGGAGGGSYNEQFF.